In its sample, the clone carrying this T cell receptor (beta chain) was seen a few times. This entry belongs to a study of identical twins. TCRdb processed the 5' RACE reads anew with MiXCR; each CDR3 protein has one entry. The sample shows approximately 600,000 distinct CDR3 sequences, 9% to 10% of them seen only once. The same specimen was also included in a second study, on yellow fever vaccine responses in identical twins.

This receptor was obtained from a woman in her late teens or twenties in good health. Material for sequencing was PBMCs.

The CDR3 region is CSALRGGSRHSPLHF. The CDR3 DNA reads as TGCAGTGCTCTCCGGGGGGGAAGTCGCCATTCACCCCTCCACTTT. The chain is built from TRBV20-1 and TRBJ1-6, with D perhaps TRBD1 (5 bases). V was cut by 5 bases and J by 8 bases, with 19 bases left in between. This CDR3 is built from 15 residues. The germline V gene encodes CDR1 DFQATT and CDR2 SNEGSKA (reference sequence).